This T cell receptor beta chain was captured by sequencing in a study of T-cell memory formation after mild COVID-19. This clonotype was recorded many times. The CDR3 covers 15 residues. Trimming stripped 0 bases from V and 0 bases from J, with 10 bases between. Germline V gene lookup returns CDR1 SGDLS and CDR2 YYNGEE. One entry per CDR3 protein results from TCRdb running MiXCR on the 5' RACE reads. This table has some 120,000 distinct CDR3 sequences, roughly 6% appearing once. This receptor was identified in an adult woman who had mild COVID-19 (a few samples of this study predate the infection). Cell type and time point are not known. The sample taken for sequencing was PBMCs or a T cell subset sorted from them (not recorded which). This chain uses TRBV9 with TRBJ2-7; D is possibly TRBD2 (6 bases). CDR3 residues: CASSVGGGNSYEQYF. CDR3 coding DNA: TGTGCCAGCAGCGTAGGTGGCGGGAACTCCTACGAGCAGTACTTC.